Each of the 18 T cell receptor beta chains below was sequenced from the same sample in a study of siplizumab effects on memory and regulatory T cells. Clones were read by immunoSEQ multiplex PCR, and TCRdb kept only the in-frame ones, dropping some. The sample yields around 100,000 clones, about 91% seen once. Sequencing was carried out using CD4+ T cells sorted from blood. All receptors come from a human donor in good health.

CDR3 protein: CASSSRKKTGDTYEQYF. The CDR3 DNA sequence: TGTGCCAGCAGCTCGAGAAAGAAAACAGGGGATACCTACGAGCAGTACTTC. The chain joins TRBV7-9 to TRBJ2-7; 7 nucleotides line up with TRBD1. The V segment lost 4 bases and the J segment 2 bases; nucleotides outside the gene matches: 14. CDR3 size: 17 residues. Germline V gives CDR1 SEHNR, CDR2 FQNEAQ (reference sequence).

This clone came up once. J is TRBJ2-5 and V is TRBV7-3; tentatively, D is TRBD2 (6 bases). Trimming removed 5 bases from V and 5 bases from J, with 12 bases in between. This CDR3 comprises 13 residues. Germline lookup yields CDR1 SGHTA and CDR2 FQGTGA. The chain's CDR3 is CASSREPGETQYF. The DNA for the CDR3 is TGTGCCAGCAGCCGGGAGCCGGGGGAGACCCAGTACTTC.

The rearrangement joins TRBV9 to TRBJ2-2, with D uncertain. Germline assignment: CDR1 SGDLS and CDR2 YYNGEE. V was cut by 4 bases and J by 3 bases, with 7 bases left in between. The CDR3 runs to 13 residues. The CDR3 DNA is TGTGCCAGCAGCTGGACGGACACCGGGGAGCTGTTTTTT. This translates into CASSWTDTGELFF. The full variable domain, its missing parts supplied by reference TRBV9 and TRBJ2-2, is DSGVTQTPKHLITATGQRVTLRCSPRSGDLSVYWYQQSLDQGLQFLIQYYNGEERAKGNILERFSAQQFPDLHSELNLSSLELGDSALYFCASSWTDTGELFFGEGSRLTVL.

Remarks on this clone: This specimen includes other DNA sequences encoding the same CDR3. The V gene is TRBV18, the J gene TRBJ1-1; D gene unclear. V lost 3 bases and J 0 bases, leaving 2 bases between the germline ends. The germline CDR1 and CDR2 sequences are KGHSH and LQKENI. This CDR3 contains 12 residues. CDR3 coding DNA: TGTGCCAGCTCACCCATGAACACTGAAGCTTTCTTT. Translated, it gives CASSPMNTEAFF.

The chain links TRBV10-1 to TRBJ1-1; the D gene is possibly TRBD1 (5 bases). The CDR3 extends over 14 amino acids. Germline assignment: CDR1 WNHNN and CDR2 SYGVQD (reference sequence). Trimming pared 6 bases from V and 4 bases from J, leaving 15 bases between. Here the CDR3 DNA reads TGCGCCAGCAGAGAGGACATTCTGAGCACTGAAGCTTTCTTT. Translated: CASREDILSTEAFF.

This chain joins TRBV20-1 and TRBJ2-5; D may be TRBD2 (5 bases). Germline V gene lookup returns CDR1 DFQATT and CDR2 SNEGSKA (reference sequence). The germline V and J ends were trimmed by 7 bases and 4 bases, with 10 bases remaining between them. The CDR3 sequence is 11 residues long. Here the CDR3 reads CSGGGGETQYF. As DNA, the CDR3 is TGCAGTGGCGGTGGAGGAGAGACCCAGTACTTC.

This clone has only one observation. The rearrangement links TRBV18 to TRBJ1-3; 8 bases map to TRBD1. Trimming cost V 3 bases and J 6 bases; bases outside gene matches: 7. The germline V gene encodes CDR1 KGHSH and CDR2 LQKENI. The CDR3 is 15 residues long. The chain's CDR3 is CASSPGQGGSNTIYF. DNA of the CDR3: TGTGCCAGCTCACCTGGACAGGGCGGATCAAACACCATATATTTT.

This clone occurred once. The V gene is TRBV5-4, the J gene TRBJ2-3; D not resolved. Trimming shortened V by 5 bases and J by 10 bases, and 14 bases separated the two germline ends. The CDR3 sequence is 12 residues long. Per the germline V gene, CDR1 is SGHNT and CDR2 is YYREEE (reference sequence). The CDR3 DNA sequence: TGTGCCAGCAGTTCACTCGCTTTGGCGCAGTATTTT. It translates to CASSSLALAQYF.

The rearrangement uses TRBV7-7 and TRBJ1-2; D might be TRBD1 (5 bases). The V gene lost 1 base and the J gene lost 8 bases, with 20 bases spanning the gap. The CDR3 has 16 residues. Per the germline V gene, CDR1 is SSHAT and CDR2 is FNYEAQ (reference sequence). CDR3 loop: CASSLVRVPPGRGYTF. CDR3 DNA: TGTGCCAGCAGCTTAGTTCGGGTACCGCCAGGGAGAGGCTACACCTTC.

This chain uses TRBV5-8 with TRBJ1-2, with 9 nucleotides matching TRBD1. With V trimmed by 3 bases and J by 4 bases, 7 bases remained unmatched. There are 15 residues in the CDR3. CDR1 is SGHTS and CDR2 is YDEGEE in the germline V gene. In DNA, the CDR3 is TGTGCCAGCAGCTCGTACGGGACAGGGCCCTATGGCTACACCTTC. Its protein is CASSSYGTGPYGYTF.

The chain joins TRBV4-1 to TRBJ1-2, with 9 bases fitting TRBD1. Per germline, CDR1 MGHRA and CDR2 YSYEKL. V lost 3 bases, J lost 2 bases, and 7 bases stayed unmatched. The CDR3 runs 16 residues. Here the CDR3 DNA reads TGCGCCAGCAGCCATTTACCGGGACAGGGCAACTATGGCTACACCTTC. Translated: CASSHLPGQGNYGYTF.

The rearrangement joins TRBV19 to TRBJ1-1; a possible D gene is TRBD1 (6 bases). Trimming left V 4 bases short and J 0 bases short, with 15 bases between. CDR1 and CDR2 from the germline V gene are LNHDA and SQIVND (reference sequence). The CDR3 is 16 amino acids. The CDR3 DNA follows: TGTGCCAGTAGTACCAAAGGGGGGCCAGTGAACACTGAAGCTTTCTTT. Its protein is CASSTKGGPVNTEAFF.

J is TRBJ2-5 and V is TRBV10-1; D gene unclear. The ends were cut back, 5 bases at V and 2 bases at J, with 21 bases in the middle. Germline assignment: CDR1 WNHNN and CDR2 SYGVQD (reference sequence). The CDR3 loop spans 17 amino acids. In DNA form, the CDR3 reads TGCGCCAGCAGTACAAGGAGCCGCAGCCCTCTACAAGAGACCCAGTACTTC. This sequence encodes CASSTRSRSPLQETQYF.

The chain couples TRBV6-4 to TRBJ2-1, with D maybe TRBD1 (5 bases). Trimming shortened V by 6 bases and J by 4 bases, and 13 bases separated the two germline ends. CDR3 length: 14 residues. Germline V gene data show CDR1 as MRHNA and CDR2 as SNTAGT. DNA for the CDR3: TGTGCCAGCAGACAACAGGAGAATTACAATGAGCAGTTCTTC. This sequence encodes CASRQQENYNEQFF.

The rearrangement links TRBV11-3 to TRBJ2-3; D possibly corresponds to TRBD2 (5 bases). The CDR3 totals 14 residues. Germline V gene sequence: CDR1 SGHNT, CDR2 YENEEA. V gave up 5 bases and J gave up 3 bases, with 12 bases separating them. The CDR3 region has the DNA TGTGCCAGCAGCAAAAGGACTGCAACAGATACGCAGTATTTT. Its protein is CASSKRTATDTQYF. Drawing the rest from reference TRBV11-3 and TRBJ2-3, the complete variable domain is EAGVVQSPRYKIIEKKQPVAFWCNPISGHNTLYWYLQNLGQGPELLIRYENEEAVDDSQLPKDRFSAERLKGVDSTLKIQPAELGDSAVYLCASSKRTATDTQYFGPGTRLTVL.

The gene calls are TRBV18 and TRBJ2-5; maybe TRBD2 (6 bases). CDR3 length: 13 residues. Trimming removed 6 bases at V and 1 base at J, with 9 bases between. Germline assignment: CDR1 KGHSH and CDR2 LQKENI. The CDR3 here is CASSSGLQETQYF. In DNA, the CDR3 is TGTGCCAGCTCGTCGGGACTCCAAGAGACCCAGTACTTC.

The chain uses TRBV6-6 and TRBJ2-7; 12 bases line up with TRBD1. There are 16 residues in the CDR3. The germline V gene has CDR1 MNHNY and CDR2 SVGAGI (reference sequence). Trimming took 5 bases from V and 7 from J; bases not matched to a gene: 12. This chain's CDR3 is CASSPLGQGASAEQYF. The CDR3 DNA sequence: TGTGCCAGCAGTCCCCTGGGACAGGGGGCATCGGCGGAGCAGTACTTC.

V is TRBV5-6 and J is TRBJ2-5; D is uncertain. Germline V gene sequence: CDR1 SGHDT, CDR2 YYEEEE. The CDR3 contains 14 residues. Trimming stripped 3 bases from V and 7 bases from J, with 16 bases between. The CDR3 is CASSSPWGGATQYF. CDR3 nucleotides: TGTGCCAGCAGCTCGCCCTGGGGTGGTGCGACCCAGTACTTC.